These T cell receptor beta chains were read from a single sample in a study of blood T cell repertoires in COVID-19. Some clones are missing from TCRdb's copy, which holds only in-frame ones; the method was immunoSEQ multiplex PCR. The table includes a few hundred thousand clones, around 90% detected once. The sequencing sample was made of PBMCs or T cells enriched from blood (not recorded which). The source of these receptors is a woman aged 18-30 years with acute COVID-19. CDR3s leave out the opening cysteine and the closing phenylalanine or tryptophan. Fields, in order: V gene, J gene, CDR3 protein.

v_call: TRBV10-2; j_call: TRBJ1-3; cdr3_aa: ASRGQGTGNTIY
v_call: TRBV30; j_call: TRBJ1-6; cdr3_aa: AWMRGGSSPLH
v_call: TRBV18; j_call: TRBJ2-7; cdr3_aa: ASSRGNYEQY
v_call: TRBV27; j_call: TRBJ2-7; cdr3_aa: ASRGQLVYEQY
v_call: TRBV28; j_call: TRBJ1-2; cdr3_aa: ASSLPDRASYGYT
v_call: TRBV4-1; j_call: TRBJ2-7; cdr3_aa: ASSQDASGGEQY
v_call: TRBV11-2; j_call: TRBJ1-1; cdr3_aa: ASSFGAVTGNTEAF
v_call: TRBV5-6; j_call: TRBJ2-7; cdr3_aa: ASSSGLAVYEQY
v_call: TRBV6-5; j_call: TRBJ2-7; cdr3_aa: ASSYSAGGRGEQY
v_call: TRBV9; j_call: TRBJ2-6; cdr3_aa: ASSVGGAGANVLT
v_call: TRBV11-3; j_call: TRBJ2-2; cdr3_aa: ASSLAGRAGGTGELF
v_call: TRBV10-3; j_call: TRBJ1-4; cdr3_aa: AISDPDSATNEKLF
v_call: TRBV6-5; j_call: TRBJ2-7; cdr3_aa: ASSSLGPRVSYEQY
v_call: TRBV28; j_call: TRBJ1-2; cdr3_aa: ASSLQGRAYGYT
v_call: TRBV14; j_call: TRBJ1-2; cdr3_aa: ASSQDLSYGYT
v_call: TRBV6-5; j_call: TRBJ2-7; cdr3_aa: ASSYGQGPYEQY
v_call: TRBV7-9; j_call: TRBJ1-5; cdr3_aa: ASSSDGGNQPQH